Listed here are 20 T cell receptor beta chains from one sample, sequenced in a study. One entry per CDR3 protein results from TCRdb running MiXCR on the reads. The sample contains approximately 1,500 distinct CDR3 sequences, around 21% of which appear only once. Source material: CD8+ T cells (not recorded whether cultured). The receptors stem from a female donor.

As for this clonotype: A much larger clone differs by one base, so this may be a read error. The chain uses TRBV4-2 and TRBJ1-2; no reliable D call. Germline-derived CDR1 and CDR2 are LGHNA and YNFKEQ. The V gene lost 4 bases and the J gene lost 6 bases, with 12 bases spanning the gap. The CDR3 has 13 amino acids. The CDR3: CASSLEGSDGYTF. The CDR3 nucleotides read TGTGCCAGCAGCCTCGAGGGTTCGGATGGCTACACCTTC.

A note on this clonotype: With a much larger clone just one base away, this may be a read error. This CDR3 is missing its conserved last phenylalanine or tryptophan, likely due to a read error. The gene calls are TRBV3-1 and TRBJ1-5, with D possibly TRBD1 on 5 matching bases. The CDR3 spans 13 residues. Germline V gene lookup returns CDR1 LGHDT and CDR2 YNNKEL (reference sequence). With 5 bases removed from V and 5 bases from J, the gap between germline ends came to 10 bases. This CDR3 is CASSLLGDQPQHL. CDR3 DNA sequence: TGTGCCAGCAGCTTATTGGGGGATCAGCCCCAGCATCTT.

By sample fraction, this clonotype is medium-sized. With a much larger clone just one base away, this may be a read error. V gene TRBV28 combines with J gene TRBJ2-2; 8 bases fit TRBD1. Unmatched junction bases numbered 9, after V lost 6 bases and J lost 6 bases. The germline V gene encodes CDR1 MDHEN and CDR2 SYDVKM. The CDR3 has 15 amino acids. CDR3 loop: CASSLGTGDAGELFF. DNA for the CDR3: TGTGCCAGCAGCCTCGGGACAGGCGACGCCGGGGAGCTGTTTTTT.

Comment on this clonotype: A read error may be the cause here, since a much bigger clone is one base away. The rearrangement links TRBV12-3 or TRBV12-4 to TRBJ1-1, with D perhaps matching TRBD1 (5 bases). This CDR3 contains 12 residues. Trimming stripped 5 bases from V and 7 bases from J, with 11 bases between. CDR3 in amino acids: CASSLAGLEAFF. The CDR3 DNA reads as TGTGCCAGCAGTCTCGCAGGGCTTGAAGCTTTCTTT.

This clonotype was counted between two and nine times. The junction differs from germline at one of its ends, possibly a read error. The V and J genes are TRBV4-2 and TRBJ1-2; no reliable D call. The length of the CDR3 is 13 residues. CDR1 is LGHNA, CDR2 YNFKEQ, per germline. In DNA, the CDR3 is TGTACCAGCAGCCACGAGGGTTCGGATGGCTATACCTTC. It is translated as CTSSHEGSDGYTF.

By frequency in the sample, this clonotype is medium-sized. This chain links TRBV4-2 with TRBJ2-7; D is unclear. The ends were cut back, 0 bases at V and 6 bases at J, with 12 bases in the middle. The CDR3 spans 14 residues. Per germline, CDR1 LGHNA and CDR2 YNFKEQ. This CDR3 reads CASSQDLLTGEQYF. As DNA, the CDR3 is TGTGCCAGCAGCCAAGATCTGTTGACGGGCGAGCAGTACTTC.

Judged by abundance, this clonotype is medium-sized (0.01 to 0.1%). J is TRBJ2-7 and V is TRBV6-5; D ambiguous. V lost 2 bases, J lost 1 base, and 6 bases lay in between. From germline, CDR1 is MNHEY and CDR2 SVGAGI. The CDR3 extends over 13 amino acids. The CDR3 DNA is TGTGCCAGCAGTTACATTCCTTCCTACGAGCAGTACTTC. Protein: CASSYIPSYEQYF.

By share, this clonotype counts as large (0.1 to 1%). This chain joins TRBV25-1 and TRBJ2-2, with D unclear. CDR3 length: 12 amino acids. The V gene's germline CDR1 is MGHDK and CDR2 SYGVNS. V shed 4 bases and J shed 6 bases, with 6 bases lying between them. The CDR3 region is CASSVIPGELFF. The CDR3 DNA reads TGTGCCAGCAGTGTTATCCCCGGGGAGCTGTTTTTT. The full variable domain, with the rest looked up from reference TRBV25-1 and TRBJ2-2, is EADIYQTPRYLVIGTGKKITLECSQTMGHDKMYWYQQDPGMELHLIHYSYGVNSTEKGDLSSESTVSRIRTEHFPLTLESARPSHTSQYLCASSVIPGELFFGEGSRLTVL.

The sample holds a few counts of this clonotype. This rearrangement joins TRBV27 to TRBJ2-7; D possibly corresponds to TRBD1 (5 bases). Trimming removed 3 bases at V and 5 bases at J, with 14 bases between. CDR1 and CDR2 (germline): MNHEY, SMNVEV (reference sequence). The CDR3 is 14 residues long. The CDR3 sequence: CASSLVGRLHEQYF. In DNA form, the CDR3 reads TGTGCCAGCAGTTTGGTGGGGCGCCTACACGAGCAGTACTTC.

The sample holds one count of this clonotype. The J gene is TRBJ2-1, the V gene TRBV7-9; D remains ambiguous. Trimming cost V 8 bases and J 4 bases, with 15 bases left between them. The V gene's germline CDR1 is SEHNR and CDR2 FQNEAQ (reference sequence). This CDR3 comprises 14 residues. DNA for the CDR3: TGTGCCAGCCTCGTCGTAAGTTTTTACAATGAGCAGTTCTTC. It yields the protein CASLVVSFYNEQFF.

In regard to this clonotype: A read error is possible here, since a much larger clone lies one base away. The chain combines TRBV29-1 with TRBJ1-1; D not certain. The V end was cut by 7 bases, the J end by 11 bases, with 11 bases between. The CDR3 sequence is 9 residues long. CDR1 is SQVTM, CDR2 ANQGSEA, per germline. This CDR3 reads CSADGEAFF. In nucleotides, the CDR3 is TGCAGCGCGGACGGGGAGGCTTTCTTT.

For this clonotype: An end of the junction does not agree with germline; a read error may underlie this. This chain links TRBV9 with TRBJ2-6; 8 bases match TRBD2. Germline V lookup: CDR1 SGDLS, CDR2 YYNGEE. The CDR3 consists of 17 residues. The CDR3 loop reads CSSSDSSGYSGANVLTF. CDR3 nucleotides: TGTTCCAGCAGTGACTCTAGCGGGTACTCTGGGGCCAACGTCCTGACTTTC.

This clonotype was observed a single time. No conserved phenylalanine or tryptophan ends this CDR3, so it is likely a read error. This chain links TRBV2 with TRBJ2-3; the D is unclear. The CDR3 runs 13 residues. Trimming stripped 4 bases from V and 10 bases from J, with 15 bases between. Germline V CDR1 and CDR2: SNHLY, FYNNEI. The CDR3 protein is CASSGVSAESQYL. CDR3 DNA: TGTGCCAGCAGTGGTGTGAGCGCAGAGTCGCAGTATTTG.

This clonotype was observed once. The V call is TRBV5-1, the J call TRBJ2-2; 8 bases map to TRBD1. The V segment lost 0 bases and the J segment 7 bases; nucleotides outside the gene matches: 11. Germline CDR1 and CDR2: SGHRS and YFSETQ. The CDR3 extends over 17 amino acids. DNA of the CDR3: TGCGCCAGCAGCTTGGATCTTAGGACAGGGCGCATCGGGGAGCTGTTTTTT. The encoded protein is CASSLDLRTGRIGELFF.

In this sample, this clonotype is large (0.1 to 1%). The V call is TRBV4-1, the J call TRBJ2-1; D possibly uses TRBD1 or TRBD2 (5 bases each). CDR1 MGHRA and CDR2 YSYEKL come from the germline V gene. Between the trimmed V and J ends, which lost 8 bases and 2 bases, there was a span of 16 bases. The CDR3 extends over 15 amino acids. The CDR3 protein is CASGTHFSPYNEQFF. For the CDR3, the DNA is TGCGCCAGCGGGACCCACTTTTCTCCCTACAATGAGCAGTTCTTC.

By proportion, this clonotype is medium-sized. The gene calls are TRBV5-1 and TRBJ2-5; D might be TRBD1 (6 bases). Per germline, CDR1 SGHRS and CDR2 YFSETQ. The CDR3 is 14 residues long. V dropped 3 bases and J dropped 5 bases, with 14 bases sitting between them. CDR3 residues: CASSYRQVSETQYF. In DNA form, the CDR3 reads TGCGCCAGCAGCTATAGACAGGTTTCTGAGACCCAGTACTTC.

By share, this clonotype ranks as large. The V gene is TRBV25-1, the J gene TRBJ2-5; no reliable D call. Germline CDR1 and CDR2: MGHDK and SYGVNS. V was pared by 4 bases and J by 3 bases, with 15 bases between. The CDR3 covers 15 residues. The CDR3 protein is CASSGIGRSKETQYF. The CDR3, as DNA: TGTGCCAGCAGTGGTATCGGCCGCTCAAAAGAGACCCAGTACTTC.

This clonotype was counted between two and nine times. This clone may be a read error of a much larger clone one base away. CDR3 DNA: TGTCCCAGCAGCCACGAGGGTTCGGGTGGCTACACCTTC. This gives the protein CPSSHEGSGGYTF. This chain joins TRBV4-2 and TRBJ1-2; D call uncertain. Germline-derived CDR1 and CDR2 are LGHNA and YNFKEQ. This CDR3 comprises 13 residues.

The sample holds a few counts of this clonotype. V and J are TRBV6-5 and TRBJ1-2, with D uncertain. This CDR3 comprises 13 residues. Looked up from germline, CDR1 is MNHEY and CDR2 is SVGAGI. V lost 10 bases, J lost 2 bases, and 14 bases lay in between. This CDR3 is CATGPRGNYGYTF. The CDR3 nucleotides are TGTGCCACCGGTCCCAGAGGGAACTATGGCTACACCTTC.

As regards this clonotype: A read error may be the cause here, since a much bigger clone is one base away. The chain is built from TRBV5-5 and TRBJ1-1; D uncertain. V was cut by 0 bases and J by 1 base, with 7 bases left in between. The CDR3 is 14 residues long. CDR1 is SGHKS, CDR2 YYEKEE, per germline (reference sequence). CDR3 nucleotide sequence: TGTGCCAGCAGCTTGGCCGCCGGGAACACTGAAGCTTTCTTT. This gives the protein CASSLAAGNTEAFF.